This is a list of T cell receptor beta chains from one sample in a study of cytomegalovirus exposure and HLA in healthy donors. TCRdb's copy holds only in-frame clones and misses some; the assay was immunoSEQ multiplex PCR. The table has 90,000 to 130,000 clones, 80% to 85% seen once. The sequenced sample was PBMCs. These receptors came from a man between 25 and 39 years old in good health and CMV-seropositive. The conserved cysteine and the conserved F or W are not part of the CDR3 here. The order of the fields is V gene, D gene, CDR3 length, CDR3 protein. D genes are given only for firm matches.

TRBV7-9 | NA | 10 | ASSATGGEQY
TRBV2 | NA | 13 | ASLAGYPQGQPQH
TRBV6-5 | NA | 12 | ASSDRQVPYEQY
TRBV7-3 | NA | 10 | ASSSNTDTQY
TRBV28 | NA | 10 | ASSLSVQPQH
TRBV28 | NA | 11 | ATHGGAGQPQH
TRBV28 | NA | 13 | ASSLTGSANEKLF
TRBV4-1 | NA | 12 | ASSQGRGGNTIY
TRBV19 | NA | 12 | ASTSMGGNQPQH
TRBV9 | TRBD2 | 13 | ASSVRAGAVDTQY
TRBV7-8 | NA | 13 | ASSLGGGPGNTIY
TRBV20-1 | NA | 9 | SLGGNYGYT
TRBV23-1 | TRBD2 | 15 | ASSHPSPGPRGKTQY
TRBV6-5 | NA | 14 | ASSYSGGGMGTEAF
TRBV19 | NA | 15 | ASSIVLAGWANTEAF
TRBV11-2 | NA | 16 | ASSLSFGAAVPGNTIY
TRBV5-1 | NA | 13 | ASSQGEAGTGELF
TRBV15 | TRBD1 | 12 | ATSTDRVSTEAF
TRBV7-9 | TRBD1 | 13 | ASSSQTGGDYGYT
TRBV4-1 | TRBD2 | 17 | ASSLVELAGGRGTGELF
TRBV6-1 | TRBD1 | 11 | ASSRDRATEAF
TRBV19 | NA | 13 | ASSGSPNGNDEQF
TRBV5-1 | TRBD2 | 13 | ASRLTSGVSGELF
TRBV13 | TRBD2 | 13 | ASSPTTSGKETQY
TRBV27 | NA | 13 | ASSSGGFPYNEQF
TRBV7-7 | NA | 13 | ASSSSPQHRETQY
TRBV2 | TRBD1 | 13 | ASRRDRGRQETQY
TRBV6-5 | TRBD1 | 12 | ASSDRGGWDGYT
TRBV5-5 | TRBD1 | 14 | ASSLTGQSVGTEAF
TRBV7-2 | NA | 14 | ASSLAAVLRDTEAF
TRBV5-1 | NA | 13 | ASSEDRYYNSPLH
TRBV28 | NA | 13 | ASSLPGSLYDEQY
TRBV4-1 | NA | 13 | ASSQYRDIGNTIY
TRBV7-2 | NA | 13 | ASSLAGGEVYEQY
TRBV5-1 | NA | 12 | ASSLENRAGEQY
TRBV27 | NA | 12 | ASSLQPSGEKLF
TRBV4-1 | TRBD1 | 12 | ASSQGAGGDGYT
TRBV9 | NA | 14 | ASSPEIGGIGNTIY
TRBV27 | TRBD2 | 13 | ASSFKRGGTDTQY
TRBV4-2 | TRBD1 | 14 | ASSQKPPGQGTEAF
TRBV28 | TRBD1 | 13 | ASSSATGVRYGYT
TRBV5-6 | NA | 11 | ASSFIMNTEAF
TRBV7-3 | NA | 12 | ASSLAGAFNEQF
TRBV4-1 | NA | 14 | ASSQGGVTLGETQY
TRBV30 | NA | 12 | AWSVSGGSYEQY
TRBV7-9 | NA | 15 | ASSPLSGKGNTGELF
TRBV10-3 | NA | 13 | ATTPRGDVSNTQY
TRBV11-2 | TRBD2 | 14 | ASSLRRAGVLNEQF
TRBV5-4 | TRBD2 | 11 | ASSPPSGETQY
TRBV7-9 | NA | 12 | ASSPGGSNQPQH
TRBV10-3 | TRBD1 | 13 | AISELGQGNYGYT